This entry features one T cell receptor beta chain sequence. The CDR3 runs to 16 residues. V gave up 6 bases and J gave up 3 bases; unmatched junction bases: 8. These data belong to a study of T-cell reconstitution after alpha-beta-depleted transplantation in children. The TCRbeta library incorporated unique molecular identifiers. MiXCR, run by TCRdb on the PCR reads, gives a single entry per CDR3 protein. The repertoire has a few hundred thousand distinct CDR3 sequences, about 10% of them found once; the top ten carry 9.5% to 13%. V and J are TRBV12-3 or TRBV12-4 and TRBJ2-1, with 10 positions matching TRBD2. The source of this sequence is a human donor who donated a stem cell graft to a child with SCID. The material was PBMCs from the stem cell graft donor, obtained from the stem cell graft. The CDR3 bases are TGTGCCAGCAGCCCACCGGGACTAGCGTTCTACAATGAGCAGTTCTTC. Translating it yields CASSPPGLAFYNEQFF.